These 25 T cell receptor beta chains originate from one sample sequenced in a study of T cells in Graves' hyperthyroidism and ophthalmopathy. TCR beta CDR3 region amplification was performed from RNA transcripts. HTBI primers were the set used in a first-round RT-PCR of the TCR CDR3. Using its own MiXCR run on the multiplex PCR reads, TCRdb lists one record per CDR3 protein. The data hold about 720,000 distinct CDR3 sequences, with approximately 16% observed a single time. Sequenced input: blood. Source of these receptors: a man younger than 35 with Graves' hyperthyroidism.

This clonotype has more than one count but fewer than ten. Given a much more abundant clone one base away, this may be a read error. The chain uses TRBV30 and TRBJ2-3; D is uncertain. CDR1 and CDR2 (germline): GTSNPN, SVGIG (reference sequence). The CDR3 has 13 residues. The CDR3 sequence is CAWSVPRTDTQCF. Written as DNA, the CDR3 is TGTGCCTGGAGTGTCCCACGCACAGATACGCAGTGTTTT.

Ten or more counts support this clonotype. This sequence joins TRBV20-1 and TRBJ2-1; D is undetermined. Looked up from germline, CDR1 is DFQATT and CDR2 is SNEGSKA (reference sequence). The CDR3 length is 16 residues. V was shortened by 5 bases and J by 5 bases, with 22 bases between the two germline ends. The CDR3 DNA is TGCAGTGCTGCCAATCCAGGCGGCCACCAAGACAATGAGCAGTTCTTC. Translating gives CSAANPGGHQDNEQFF.

Notes on this clonotype: Given a much more abundant clone one base away, this may be a read error. The chain joins TRBV20-1 to TRBJ2-7; the D gene is possibly TRBD1 (6 bases). The CDR3 runs 15 residues. The V end was cut by 4 bases, the J end by 0 bases, with 16 bases between. The germline V gene encodes CDR1 DFQATT and CDR2 SNEGSKA (reference sequence). This chain's CDR3 is CSAIPPGTISYEQYF. DNA of the CDR3: TGCAGTGCTATCCCTCCCGGGACAATCTCCTACGAGCAGTACTTC.

This clonotype appeared a few times. V and J are TRBV19 and TRBJ1-5; weak D call: TRBD1 (5 bases). The CDR3 totals 13 residues. The germline CDR1 and CDR2 sequences are LNHDA and SQIVND (reference sequence). V shed 7 bases and J shed 5 bases, with 12 bases lying between them. The CDR3 loop is CASNRQIYQPQHF. The CDR3 DNA reads as TGTGCCAGTAATAGACAGATTTATCAGCCCCAGCATTTT. The full variable domain, its missing parts supplied by reference TRBV19 and TRBJ1-5, is DGGITQSPKYLFRKEGQNVTLSCEQNLNHDAMYWYRQDPGQGLRLIYYSQIVNDFQKGDIAEGYSVSREKKESFPLTVTSAQKNPTAFYLCASNRQIYQPQHFGDGTRLSIL.

The chain uses TRBV4-3 and TRBJ1-6; unclear D gene. This CDR3 has 15 residues. Germline V gives CDR1 LGHNA, CDR2 YSLEER. Trimming removed 0 bases at V and 9 bases at J, with 12 bases between. Here the CDR3 reads CASSQDLAASSPLHF. The DNA of the CDR3 is TGCGCCAGCAGCCAAGATTTAGCAGCGAGTTCACCCCTCCACTTT.

This clonotype has ten or more counts. The chain links TRBV28 to TRBJ2-7; no clear D. Germline assignment: CDR1 MDHEN and CDR2 SYDVKM. CDR3 length equals 14 residues. V lost 7 bases to trimming and J lost 5 bases, with 18 bases between them. CDR3 nucleotide sequence: TGTGCCAGCATGCCTCCCCCCGCGCCAAACGAGCAGTACTTC. This translates into CASMPPPAPNEQYF.

V is TRBV27 and J is TRBJ2-5; D remains ambiguous. The CDR3 loop spans 14 amino acids. Trimming cost V 5 bases and J 0 bases, with 10 bases left between them. The V gene's germline CDR1 is MNHEY and CDR2 SMNVEV (reference sequence). The CDR3, as DNA: TGTGCCAGCAGTCCAAAAAAGTACCAAGAGACCCAGTACTTC. Protein sequence: CASSPKKYQETQYF.

This clonotype has just one count. V is TRBV4-1 and J is TRBJ1-6; D not certain. The CDR3 has 15 amino acids. Per germline, CDR1 MGHRA and CDR2 YSYEKL. Trimming removed 0 bases at V and 9 bases at J, with 12 bases between. The CDR3: CASSQEMVLVSPLHF. The DNA for the CDR3 is TGCGCCAGCAGCCAAGAGATGGTTCTGGTTTCACCCCTCCACTTT.

This clonotype was recorded at least ten times. The CDR3 coding sequence is TGTGCCAGCAGCAGACTCGCTTCCTACAATGAGCAGTTCTTC. Translating it yields CASSRLASYNEQFF. The gene calls are TRBV28 and TRBJ2-1, with D hard to call. Trimming left V 6 bases short and J 1 base short, with 10 bases between. The CDR3 has 14 amino acids. Germline values: CDR1 MDHEN, CDR2 SYDVKM.

This clonotype has a handful of counts. J is TRBJ1-2 and V is TRBV5-1; D not certain. Germline V lookup: CDR1 SGHRS, CDR2 YFSETQ. The CDR3 covers 15 residues. V was clipped by 2 bases and J by 0 bases, with 11 bases between them. CDR3 region: CASSLAPGSNYGYTF. The CDR3 DNA reads TGCGCCAGCAGCTTAGCTCCGGGGTCTAACTATGGCTACACCTTC.

The genes are TRBV9 and TRBJ1-2; 8 bases line up with TRBD1. V was pared by 3 bases and J by 1 base, with 5 bases of the junction left unmatched. This CDR3 comprises 15 residues. Germline CDR1 and CDR2: SGDLS and YYNGEE. The CDR3 DNA sequence: TGTGCCAGCAGCGCGGGACAGGATTTTAACTATGGCTACACCTTC. It encodes CASSAGQDFNYGYTF.

In this sample, this clonotype turned up many times. The chain has TRBV27 and TRBJ2-4, with TRBD1 matching 8 bases. Unmatched junction bases numbered 15, after V lost 8 bases and J lost 0 bases. Germline V CDR1 and CDR2: MNHEY, SMNVEV (reference sequence). CDR3 length equals 18 residues. DNA for the CDR3: TGTGCCAGCGCTAATGGGACAGGTGTTATACTAGCCAAAAACATTCAGTACTTC. Translated: CASANGTGVILAKNIQYF.

In this sample, this clonotype turned up many times. V gene TRBV20-1 combines with J gene TRBJ2-7; D gene ambiguous. The V gene's germline CDR1 is DFQATT and CDR2 SNEGSKA (reference sequence). The CDR3 has 13 amino acids. V lost 2 bases and J lost 3, with 11 bases in between. CDR3 amino acids: CSARTNRYYEQYF. DNA for the CDR3: TGCAGTGCTAGAACTAACCGATACTACGAGCAGTACTTC.

This chain uses TRBV15 with TRBJ2-7, with 11 bases matching TRBD1. Germline V gene lookup returns CDR1 LNHNV and CDR2 YYDKDF (reference sequence). This CDR3 region has 16 residues. The V and J ends lost 3 bases and 6 bases, in that order; junction bases with no gene match: 10. CDR3 DNA: TGTGCCACCAGCAGCCCCGTTGGACAGGGGGCGCCCGAGCAGTACTTC. Amino acids: CATSSPVGQGAPEQYF.

Points on this clonotype: Since a much larger clone is just one base distant, this may be a read error. The rearrangement uses TRBV2 and TRBJ1-1; D is possibly TRBD1 (6 bases). CDR3 length equals 14 residues. CDR1 is SNHLY and CDR2 is FYNNEI in the germline V gene. The CDR3, as DNA: TGTGCCAGCAGAGAACAGGGATGGAACACTGAAGCTTCCTTT. Amino acids: CASREQGWNTEASF. Looking up the rest from reference TRBV2 and TRBJ1-1 gives the full variable domain: EPEVTQTPSHQVTQMGQEVILRCVPISNHLYFYWYRQILGQKVEFLVSFYNNEISEKSEIFDDQFSVERPDGSNFTLKIRSTKLEDSAMYFCASREQGWNTEASFGQGTRLTVV.

This clonotype was counted ten times or more. The V gene is TRBV20-1, the J gene TRBJ1-1; maybe TRBD1 (6 bases). Germline V gene sequence: CDR1 DFQATT, CDR2 SNEGSKA (reference sequence). The CDR3 covers 14 residues. The ends were cut back, 5 bases at V and 2 bases at J, with 15 bases in the middle. The CDR3 DNA sequence: TGCAGTGCTTTGGGAGGGGGGGCCAACACTGAAGCTTTCTTT. It yields the protein CSALGGGANTEAFF.

There are many counts of this clonotype. The chain carries TRBV2 and TRBJ2-2, with TRBD2 matching 7 bases. Germline CDR1 reads SNHLY; CDR2 reads FYNNEI. The CDR3 is 14 residues long. V lost 7 bases to trimming and J lost 0 bases; unmatched junction nucleotides: 2. The CDR3 DNA is TGTGCCAGCACCGCGGGGGCGAACACCGGGGAGCTGTTTTTT. Translating gives CASTAGANTGELFF. The full variable domain, with the rest looked up from reference TRBV2 and TRBJ2-2, is EPEVTQTPSHQVTQMGQEVILRCVPISNHLYFYWYRQILGQKVEFLVSFYNNEISEKSEIFDDQFSVERPDGSNFTLKIRSTKLEDSAMYFCASTAGANTGELFFGEGSRLTVL.

The table lists this clonotype with a few counts. The CDR3, as DNA: TGCGCCAGCAGCTGGACAGGGGGCAGGGGGGAGCTGTTTTTT. This gives the protein CASSWTGGRGELFF. This chain connects TRBV4-3 to TRBJ2-2; 11 bases line up with TRBD1. Germline CDR1 reads LGHNA; CDR2 reads YSLEER. Germline trimming cut 5 bases from V and 8 bases from J; bases unmatched to any gene: 4. The CDR3 runs to 14 residues.

Of note for this clonotype: At one end, the junction sequence differs from germline, possibly due to a read error. The chain employs TRBV15 and TRBJ1-5; D is uncertain. CDR1 is LNHNV, CDR2 YYDKDF, per germline (reference sequence). This CDR3 spans 13 amino acids. CDR3 protein: CATSPFANQAQHF. CDR3 nucleotide sequence: TGTGCCACCAGCCCTTTTGCCAATCAGGCCCAGCATTTT.

This clonotype appeared many times. This chain links TRBV6-2 or TRBV6-3 with TRBJ2-1; 7 nucleotides agree with TRBD1. This CDR3 spans 12 amino acids. Germline-derived CDR1 and CDR2 are MNHEY and SVGEGT. V gave up 10 bases and J gave up 10 bases; unmatched junction bases: 10. The CDR3 nucleotides read TGTGCCACCCTCGCTCCGGACAGGGAGCAGTTCTTC. Translation gives CATLAPDREQFF.

This clonotype occurred a few times. The chain carries TRBV28 and TRBJ2-7; D gene unclear. The V gene's germline CDR1 is MDHEN and CDR2 SYDVKM. V lost 7 bases and J 3 bases, leaving 7 bases between the germline ends. CDR3 length: 11 amino acids. The CDR3 loop reads CASNLYYEQYF. CDR3 nucleotides: TGTGCCAGCAACCTATACTACGAGCAGTACTTC.

This clonotype has ten or more counts. The CDR3 region has the DNA TGTGCCAGCAGCCCAACGAATGGGGGCACTGAAGCTTTCTTT. Its translation is CASSPTNGGTEAFF. The chain couples TRBV12-3 or TRBV12-4 to TRBJ1-1; D is perhaps TRBD1 (5 bases). The V gene lost 6 bases and the J gene lost 4 bases, with 15 bases spanning the gap. This CDR3 is built from 14 residues.

This clonotype came up a few times. The chain has TRBV5-8 and TRBJ2-1, with D possibly TRBD1 on 5 matching bases. The CDR3 loop spans 18 amino acids. The germline V gene has CDR1 SGHTS and CDR2 YDEGEE. Trimming cost V 0 bases and J 5 bases, with 21 bases left between them. Here the CDR3 DNA reads TGTGCCAGCAGCTTGGGGCCCCGATGGGGCGAGGTCCACAATGAGCAGTTCTTC. It translates to CASSLGPRWGEVHNEQFF.

The chain combines TRBV10-2 with TRBJ1-1, with 7 positions matching TRBD1. The germline gives CDR1 WSHSY, CDR2 SAAADI. The CDR3 totals 14 residues. V shed 2 bases, J shed 5 bases, and the junction held 5 bases outside the gene matches. The CDR3 DNA sequence: TGCGCCAGCAGTGAGCAGGGGGACTGGACTGAAGCTTTCTTT. Amino acid sequence: CASSEQGDWTEAFF.

The table lists this clonotype with many counts. In nucleotides, the CDR3 is TGCAGTGCTTTACGGGACTACCGCACAGATACGCAGTATTTT. Translated, it gives CSALRDYRTDTQYF. The genes are TRBV20-1 and TRBJ2-3, with TRBD2 matching 7 bases. The CDR3 is 14 residues long. After removal of 5 bases from V and 1 base from J, the junction contained 6 bases not matched to a gene. From germline, CDR1 is DFQATT and CDR2 SNEGSKA (reference sequence).